Sequencing of this T cell receptor beta chain was carried out in a study of T cells after yellow fever vaccination. Overall study context: For low cell numbers, libraries were made with SMART-Seq v4 Ultra Low Input.

It was through 5'RACE template switching that TCR cDNA was made, with a universal primer site and UMIs added. TCRdb redid the calling of the 5' RACE reads with MiXCR, one entry per CDR3 protein. The sample includes under 550,000 distinct CDR3 sequences, roughly a fifth seen only once; the top ten take roughly a sixth. This clonotype was seen repeatedly, ten times or more. Its matching antigen is unknown. Study conclusions and caveats: It was a weaker secondary response, yet one that peaked faster, at day 5 versus 15.

Germline CDR1 reads DFQATT; CDR2 reads SNEGSKA (reference sequence). V was cut by 1 base and J by 6 bases, with 15 bases left in between. The CDR3 length is 15 residues. The sequence was collected from a man between 18 and 29 years old who received the YFV17D yellow fever vaccine. The V and J genes are TRBV20-1 and TRBJ1-4; the D is unclear. This specimen was PBMCs, taken 21 days after the first yellow fever vaccination. The CDR3 DNA is TGCAGTGCTAGAGCCTCCGGGCCCCTTGATGAAAAACTGTTTTTT. Encoded protein: CSARASGPLDEKLFF.